One sample yielded the 2 T cell receptor beta chains listed below, sequenced in a study of T-cell reconstitution after alpha-beta-depleted transplantation in children. As it was prepared, the TCRbeta library received unique molecular identifiers. TCRdb analysed the PCR reads with MiXCR anew, one entry per CDR3 protein. The table has around 580,000 distinct CDR3 sequences, roughly 23% seen once. This specimen consisted of PBMCs, mostly from graft donor cells, obtained 360 days after TCRalphabeta/CD19-depleted stem cell transplant. These TCRs come from a boy under two years old who had a stem cell transplant for acute myeloid leukemia, so the T cells may come from the graft donor.

This clonotype is a singleton in its sample. The V call is TRBV11-2, the J call TRBJ2-7; no reliable D call. The germline V gene encodes CDR1 SGHAT and CDR2 FQNNGV. The CDR3 is 14 residues long. Trimming stripped 3 bases from V and 3 bases from J, with 12 bases between. The CDR3: CASSFRHVIYEQYV. Here the CDR3 DNA reads TGTGCCAGCAGCTTTCGTCACGTGATCTACGAGCAGTACGTC.

J is TRBJ2-5 and V is TRBV12-3 or TRBV12-4; D is possibly TRBD2 (7 bases). This CDR3 has 16 amino acids. V was pared by 5 bases and J by 3 bases, with 19 bases between. This CDR3 is CASSPALAEGEETQYF. The CDR3 coding sequence is TGTGCCAGCAGTCCGGCCCTAGCGGAGGGGGAAGAGACCCAGTACTTC.